Listed below are T cell receptor beta chains from one sample, sequenced in a study of T-cell memory formation after mild COVID-19. From the 5' RACE reads, TCRdb called clonotypes with MiXCR, one entry per CDR3 protein. This sample carries roughly 310,000 distinct CDR3 sequences, more than 15% of them seen once, and the ten largest clones take 20% to 25%. Sequenced material: PBMCs or a T cell subset sorted from them (not recorded which). These receptors came from a man aged 18 to 30 who had mild COVID-19 (a few samples of this study predate the infection). Cell type and time point are not known. Each CDR3 is given with its conserved first and last residue. D genes are given only for firm matches. The listing skips clone size in some rows; elsewhere it reads once, few, many or a size class.

V	J	D	length	size	DNA	CDR3
TRBV6-2/TRBV6-3	TRBJ2-1	.	16	.	TGTGCCAGCAGCCCATTAGGCGCAGGGGCCGGGAATGAGCAGTTCTTC	CASSPLGAGAGNEQFF
TRBV2	TRBJ2-7	TRBD1	11	.	TGTGCCCTGTCAGGGGGTCTCGAGCAGTACTTC	CALSGGLEQYF
TRBV5-5	TRBJ1-6	.	16	.	TGTGCCAGCACCACCCTCCCCAGTCGCTATAATTCACCCCTCCACTTT	CASTTLPSRYNSPLHF
TRBV5-1	TRBJ1-4	.	12	few	TGCGCCAGCAGCCTCGATTTTGAAAAACTGTTTTTT	CASSLDFEKLFF
TRBV7-2	TRBJ1-1	.	14	.	TGTGCCAGCAGCTCTCGGGACCCCCGGACTGAAGCTTTCTTT	CASSSRDPRTEAFF
TRBV12-3/TRBV12-4	TRBJ2-5	TRBD2	14	many	TGTGCCAGCAGTTTAGAGCGGGGTAGAGAGACCCAGTACTTC	CASSLERGRETQYF
TRBV21-1	TRBJ2-1	.	16	.	TGTGCCAGCAGCAAAGTTTGGCTAGCGAACTACAATGAGCAGTTCTTC	CASSKVWLANYNEQFF
TRBV20-1	TRBJ2-7	.	11	.	TGCAGTGCTAGACCTCTCTACGAGCAGTACTTC	CSARPLYEQYF
TRBV5-1	TRBJ2-2	TRBD1	15	many	TGCGCCAGCAGCGTGGGACAGGGAGGGATCGGGGAGCTGTTTTTT	CASSVGQGGIGELFF
TRBV7-3	TRBJ2-3	.	13	.	TGTGCCAGCGGGGACGGACCCACAGATACGCAGTATTTT	CASGDGPTDTQYF
TRBV6-1	TRBJ2-5	.	15	few	TGTGCCAGCAGTGAATTTTGGGGGGCGGAGAGGACCCAGTACTTC	CASSEFWGAERTQYF
TRBV15	TRBJ2-2	TRBD2	18	.	TGTGCCACCAGCAGCAGGACTAGCGGGATCTCCAACACCGGGGAGCTGTTTTTT	CATSSRTSGISNTGELFF
TRBV11-2	TRBJ1-2	.	17	few	TGTGCCAGCAGCTTAGAGGGCGCAGCCTACTCTCTATTCGGCTACACCTTC	CASSLEGAAYSLFGYTF
TRBV13	TRBJ2-5	.	14	.	TGTGCCAGCAGGACTGCCGGGACGGCGGCGTCCCAGTACTTC	CASRTAGTAASQYF
TRBV6-6	TRBJ2-3	TRBD1	14	few	TGTGCCAGTATACAGGGGGTGGCCACAGATACGCAGTATTTT	CASIQGVATDTQYF
TRBV7-6	TRBJ2-3	.	14	.	TGTGCCAGCAGCTTACGAGGAGGGGCAGATACGCAGTATTTT	CASSLRGGADTQYF
TRBV27	TRBJ2-1	.	18	few	TGTGCCAGCAGTTGGGTGGCGGGTCGGGGACCATCGGACAATGAGCAGTTCTTC	CASSWVAGRGPSDNEQFF
TRBV27	TRBJ2-5	TRBD1	14	few	TGTGCCAGCAGTTTATGGTTGGGACAGGAGACCCAGTACTTC	CASSLWLGQETQYF
TRBV19	TRBJ2-2	.	13	many	TGTGCCAGTAGGTCAGGGGCGACCGGGGAGCTGTTTTTT	CASRSGATGELFF
TRBV2	TRBJ2-1	.	13	few	TGTGCCAGCAGTGAAGCGCCGGGAGCGGAGCAGTTCTTC	CASSEAPGAEQFF
TRBV29-1	TRBJ1-1	TRBD1	17	.	TGCAGCCCTGCTTTCCGGGGCAGGGGGGTCATGAACACTGAAGCTTTCTTT	CSPAFRGRGVMNTEAFF
TRBV5-1	TRBJ2-3	TRBD2	16	many	TGCGCCAGCAGCCCCTCAACTAGCGGGGGCACAGATACGCAGTATTTT	CASSPSTSGGTDTQYF
TRBV27	TRBJ2-7	TRBD2	16	few	TGTGCCAGCAGTGGCGTATTCGCGGGGGGGCGGTACGAGCAGTACTTC	CASSGVFAGGRYEQYF
TRBV30	TRBJ1-5	.	13	few	TGTGCCTGGAGTGTAGGGCCGAATCAGCCCCAGCATTTT	CAWSVGPNQPQHF
TRBV3-1	TRBJ2-3	TRBD1	13	few	TGTGCCAGCAGCCAAGAAGGAAGGGGGCCGCAGTATTTT	CASSQEGRGPQYF
TRBV15	TRBJ2-1	.	19	.	TGTGCCACCAGCAGAGCCCTTGTCACTTTGTTCGGTTCCTACAATGAGCAGTTCTTC	CATSRALVTLFGSYNEQFF
TRBV27	TRBJ2-3	TRBD2	19	.	TGTGCCAGCAGTTCCGCCGGACTAGCGGGGGGGCCTTACACAGATACGCAGTATTTT	CASSSAGLAGGPYTDTQYF
TRBV5-4	TRBJ2-3	TRBD2	16	few	TGTGCCAGCAGCTTGGCAGCGGGGCTCGACACAGATACGCAGTATTTT	CASSLAAGLDTDTQYF
TRBV10-3	TRBJ1-1	.	13	few	TGTGCCATCAGTGAGTCGTCTAGGGTTGAAGCTTTCTTT	CAISESSRVEAFF
TRBV6-6	TRBJ1-1	.	16	.	TGTGCCAGCAGTTCGGGGCCGGAGGCTATGAACACTGAAGCTTTCTTT	CASSSGPEAMNTEAFF
TRBV5-1	TRBJ2-7	.	13	.	TGCGCCAGCAGCTTGAGTCGGGCCTACGAGCAGTACTTC	CASSLSRAYEQYF
TRBV27	TRBJ2-5	.	10	few	TGTGCCAGCCTTCCCGAGACCCAGTACTTC	CASLPETQYF
TRBV6-5	TRBJ1-5	TRBD1	16	.	TGTGCCAGCAGTCCCTCGGGACAGGGGAGAAACCAGCCCCAGCATTTT	CASSPSGQGRNQPQHF
TRBV11-2	TRBJ2-3	.	12	.	TGTGCCAGCACCCAAAGCACAGATACGCAGTATTTT	CASTQSTDTQYF
TRBV28	TRBJ2-5	.	12	once	TGTGCCAGCAGCCAACAAAGGGAGACCCAGTACTTC	CASSQQRETQYF
TRBV9	TRBJ1-1	.	13	.	TGTGCCAGCAGCGTCGGTACGAACACTGAAGCTTTCTTT	CASSVGTNTEAFF
TRBV4-3	TRBJ2-5	.	14	few	TGCGCCAGCAGCCAAGAAGTGGAGCAAGAGACCCAGTACTTC	CASSQEVEQETQYF
TRBV28	TRBJ2-4	.	16	few	TGTGCCAGCAGTTCCCTCCAGGGAGCGGCCAAAAACATTCAGTACTTC	CASSSLQGAAKNIQYF
TRBV6-5	TRBJ2-3	TRBD2	15	few	TGTGCCAGCAGTTACTCGGGGAGGGGCACAGATACGCAGTATTTT	CASSYSGRGTDTQYF
TRBV10-3	TRBJ2-4	TRBD1	18	.	TGTGCCATCAGTGAGCCGACATACAGGGGGGCGAGGGGTAACATTCAGTACTTC	CAISEPTYRGARGNIQYF
TRBV20-1	TRBJ2-2	TRBD2	15	.	TGCAGTGCAAAAGCGGGGGGGCCGAACACCGGGGAGCTGTTTTTT	CSAKAGGPNTGELFF
TRBV4-1	TRBJ2-5	.	16	few	TGCGCCAGCAGCCCCCAACCGCGGGAAACGCAAGAGACCCAGTACTTC	CASSPQPRETQETQYF
TRBV25-1	TRBJ1-2	.	12	few	TGTGCCAGCACCCGACGGGCCTATGGCTACACCTTC	CASTRRAYGYTF
TRBV12-3/TRBV12-4	TRBJ2-5	.	14	few	TGTGCCAGCAGTTTTTTGGGGTTCCAAGAGACCCAGTACTTC	CASSFLGFQETQYF
TRBV7-9	TRBJ2-7	.	14	few	TGTGCCAGCAGCTTAGGACCACGAAGGAACGAGCAGTACTTC	CASSLGPRRNEQYF
TRBV7-2	TRBJ2-3	.	13	.	TGTGCCAGCAGCTTAGGCTGGTCAGATACGCAGTATTTT	CASSLGWSDTQYF
TRBV5-1	TRBJ1-2	.	16	many	TGCGCCAGCAGCTTGAACATCGGCAGAGCTAACTATGGCTACACCTTC	CASSLNIGRANYGYTF
TRBV28	TRBJ2-5	TRBD2	15	few	TGTGCCAGCAGCCCACTAGCGGGGGGGCGAGAGACCCAGTACTTC	CASSPLAGGRETQYF
TRBV7-9	TRBJ2-3	TRBD1	16	.	TGTGCCAGCAGCTCAACCGCCCGGGACAGGGCAGATACGCAGTATTTT	CASSSTARDRADTQYF
TRBV6-2/TRBV6-3	TRBJ2-1	.	12	many	TGTGCCAGCAGTTATCCGAGCGTGGAGCAGTTCTTC	CASSYPSVEQFF
TRBV27	TRBJ2-1	TRBD2	14	.	TGTGCCAGCAGTCCGACTAGCGGGGGGGTCCGGCAGTTCTTC	CASSPTSGGVRQFF
TRBV7-2	TRBJ2-1	.	17	few	TGTGCCAGCAGCTTGAGGACAGCCTGGAGCTCCTACAATGAGCAGTTCTTC	CASSLRTAWSSYNEQFF
TRBV20-1	TRBJ2-2	.	13	few	TGCAGTGCGCTACTAGCAAGAGCCGGGGAGCTGTTTTTT	CSALLARAGELFF
TRBV5-1	TRBJ1-2	.	15	few	TGCGCCAGCAGAGATCAGGGGTTAGCTAACTATGGCTACACCTTC	CASRDQGLANYGYTF
TRBV27	TRBJ2-1	.	14	.	TGTGCCAGCAGGGGTGGCAGGCGATACAATGAGCAGTTCTTC	CASRGGRRYNEQFF
TRBV7-8	TRBJ1-4	.	14	few	TGTGCCAGCTCAACACCGGGGGCAAGAGAAAAACTGTTTTTT	CASSTPGAREKLFF
TRBV19	TRBJ2-1	TRBD1	14	many	TGTGCCAGTAGTTTTACCGGGACAGGCGGTGAGCAGTTCTTC	CASSFTGTGGEQFF
TRBV7-2	TRBJ2-3	TRBD2	17	.	TGTGCCAGCAGCCTCCGGGTAGCGGGGGGGCTCACAGATACGCAGTATTTT	CASSLRVAGGLTDTQYF
TRBV4-1	TRBJ2-5	TRBD2	18	few	TGCGCCAGCAGCCAAGATGCAAATAGCGGGGGAATCCAAGAGACCCAGTACTTC	CASSQDANSGGIQETQYF